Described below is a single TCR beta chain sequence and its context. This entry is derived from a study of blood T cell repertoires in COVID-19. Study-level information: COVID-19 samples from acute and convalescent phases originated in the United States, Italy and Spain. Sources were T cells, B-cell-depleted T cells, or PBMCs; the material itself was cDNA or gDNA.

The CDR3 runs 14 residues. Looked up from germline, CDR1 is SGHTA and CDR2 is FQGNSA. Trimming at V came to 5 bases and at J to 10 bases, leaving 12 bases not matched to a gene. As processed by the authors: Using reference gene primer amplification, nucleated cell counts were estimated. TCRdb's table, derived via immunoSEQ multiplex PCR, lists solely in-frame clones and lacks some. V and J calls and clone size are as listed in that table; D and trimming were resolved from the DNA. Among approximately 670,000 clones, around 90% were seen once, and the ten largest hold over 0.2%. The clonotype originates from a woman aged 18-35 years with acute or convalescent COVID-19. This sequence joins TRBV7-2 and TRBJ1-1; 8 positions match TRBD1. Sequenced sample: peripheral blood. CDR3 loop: CASSIPTGERRAFF. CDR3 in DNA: TGTGCCAGCAGCATCCCGACAGGGGAGAGGAGAGCTTTCTTT.